Following are 26 T cell receptor beta chains from one sample sequenced in a study of OX40 agonist ivuxolimab in advanced cancers. Sequencing used immunoSEQ multiplex PCR; TCRdb keeps in-frame clones, though not all of them. The repertoire has roughly 100,000 clones, roughly 91% of them found once; the top ten carry approximately 0.3%. This sample comprised CD4+ or CD8+ T cells sorted from blood, obtained in a trial of the OX40 agonist ivuxolimab. Receptors originate from an adult with an advanced solid tumor such as melanoma, head and neck, liver or kidney cancer.

The gene calls are TRBV4-1 and TRBJ2-1, with 9 bases matching TRBD2. Unmatched junction bases numbered 9, after V lost 1 base and J lost 8 bases. Germline V gene lookup returns CDR1 MGHRA and CDR2 YSYEKL. The CDR3 contains 16 residues. CDR3: CASSQGQRGAFDEQFF. CDR3 nucleotides: TGCGCCAGCAGCCAAGGACAGCGGGGGGCGTTCGATGAGCAGTTCTTC.

In its sample, this clone was seen a few times. V and J are TRBV7-2 and TRBJ2-2; unclear D gene. CDR1 and CDR2 from the germline V gene are SGHTA and FQGNSA. With 1 base removed from V and 6 bases from J, the gap between germline ends came to 12 bases. The length of the CDR3 is 15 residues. CDR3 bases: TGTGCCAGCAGCTTAGGGTTAGGGCCTGCCGGGGAGCTGTTTTTT. Protein sequence: CASSLGLGPAGELFF.

The chain is built from TRBV7-9 and TRBJ2-3; 9 positions agree with TRBD2. The length of the CDR3 is 14 residues. Germline loops: CDR1 SEHNR, CDR2 FQNEAQ (reference sequence). Losses at the gene ends were 5 bases for V and 6 bases for J; bases not matched to a gene: 6. The CDR3 nucleotides read TGTGCCAGCAGCGATAGCGGGAGATGGGATACGCAGTATTTT. The encoded protein is CASSDSGRWDTQYF.

The chain employs TRBV7-2 and TRBJ1-3, with D unresolved. The V gene's germline CDR1 is SGHTA and CDR2 FQGNSA. The CDR3 has 18 residues. Trimming cost V 3 bases and J 0 bases, with 18 bases left between them. CDR3 bases: TGTGCCAGCAGCTTTCATTCTGTCCAGCCGAGCTCTGGAAACACCATATATTTT. Amino acids: CASSFHSVQPSSGNTIYF.

This clone was observed once. This rearrangement joins TRBV18 to TRBJ1-1; TRBD1 is a possible D gene (5 bases). This CDR3 region has 14 residues. Trimming pared 2 bases from V and 1 base from J, leaving 8 bases between. Germline loops: CDR1 KGHSH, CDR2 LQKENI. As DNA, the CDR3 is TGTGCCAGCTCACCAGGACAAACGAACACTGAAGCTTTCTTT. Translating it yields CASSPGQTNTEAFF.

V gene TRBV29-1 combines with J gene TRBJ1-4; D not resolved. V lost 6 bases to trimming and J lost 14 bases, with 19 bases between them. CDR1 and CDR2 from the germline V gene are SQVTM and ANQGSEA. This CDR3 has 12 residues. The CDR3 loop reads CSVLESASGLFF. DNA of the CDR3: TGCAGCGTCCTCGAGTCGGCTTCCGGGCTGTTTTTT.

This clone was picked up a small number of times. This sequence joins TRBV5-5 and TRBJ2-5; the D is unclear. Germline CDR1 and CDR2: SGHKS and YYEKEE (reference sequence). Trimming took off 6 bases at V and 1 base at J, with 13 bases between the two ends. CDR3 length equals 14 residues. Written as DNA, the CDR3 is TGTGCCAGCACCCTCGACACGGTCCAAGAGACCCAGTACTTC. This encodes CASTLDTVQETQYF.

This sequence joins TRBV4-1 and TRBJ2-7; a weak D match, TRBD1 (5 bases). The V and J ends lost 0 bases and 0 bases respectively, with 9 bases between them. The germline gives CDR1 MGHRA, CDR2 YSYEKL. The CDR3 length is 15 residues. The CDR3 sequence is CASSQDSGISYEQYF. CDR3 in DNA: TGCGCCAGCAGCCAAGATTCAGGGATCTCCTACGAGCAGTACTTC.

The rearrangement links TRBV18 to TRBJ1-2, with a possible D match to TRBD1 (5 bases). Germline V gene lookup returns CDR1 KGHSH and CDR2 LQKENI. With 2 bases removed from V and 6 bases from J, the gap between germline ends came to 13 bases. This CDR3 has 14 residues. The DNA for the CDR3 is TGTGCCAGCTCACCATCCGGCACAGGCGATGGCTACACCTTC. It is translated as CASSPSGTGDGYTF. The variable domain in full, completed from reference TRBV18 and TRBJ1-2, reads NAGVMQNPRHLVRRRGQEARLRCSPMKGHSHVYWYRQLPEEGLKFMVYLQKENIIDESGMPKERFSAEFPKEGPSILRIQQVVRGDSAAYFCASSPSGTGDGYTFGSGTRLTVV.

The V gene is TRBV18, the J gene TRBJ1-1; D remains ambiguous. V shed 2 bases and J shed 1 base, with 5 bases lying between them. The CDR3 consists of 13 residues. Germline V gives CDR1 KGHSH, CDR2 LQKENI. CDR3 loop: CASSPGENTEAFF. CDR3 in DNA: TGTGCCAGCTCACCAGGGGAGAACACTGAAGCTTTCTTT. The full variable domain, completed using reference TRBV18 and TRBJ1-1, is NAGVMQNPRHLVRRRGQEARLRCSPMKGHSHVYWYRQLPEEGLKFMVYLQKENIIDESGMPKERFSAEFPKEGPSILRIQQVVRGDSAAYFCASSPGENTEAFFGQGTRLTVV.

This clone occurred a few times. The chain has TRBV5-1 and TRBJ1-3; D not certain. The germline gives CDR1 SGHRS, CDR2 YFSETQ. Trimming left V 0 bases short and J 4 bases short, with 5 bases between. The CDR3 contains 13 residues. The DNA of the CDR3 is TGCGCCAGCAGCTTGGTACAGGGAAACACCATATATTTT. Protein product: CASSLVQGNTIYF.

The chain links TRBV9 to TRBJ1-3; D gene uncertain. The CDR3 covers 16 residues. V was shortened by 0 bases and J by 2 bases, with 12 bases between the two germline ends. Germline assignment: CDR1 SGDLS and CDR2 YYNGEE. Here the CDR3 reads CASSVAIGYAGNTIYF. The CDR3 DNA is TGTGCCAGCAGCGTAGCTATAGGGTACGCTGGAAACACCATATATTTT.

The chain uses TRBV6-5 and TRBJ2-5; 7 bases line up with TRBD2. V was clipped by 6 bases and J by 5 bases; unmatched bases: 9. CDR1 is MNHEY, CDR2 SVGAGI, per germline. The length of the CDR3 is 14 residues. The CDR3 sequence: CASRAEGRGETQYF. CDR3 sequence (DNA): TGTGCCAGCAGGGCCGAGGGGCGGGGGGAGACCCAGTACTTC.

The genes are TRBV5-6 and TRBJ1-2, with a weak D call TRBD1 (5 bases). Trimming removed 0 bases at V and 6 bases at J, with 12 bases between. From germline, CDR1 is SGHDT and CDR2 YYEEEE. This CDR3 has 14 amino acids. In DNA form, the CDR3 reads TGTGCCAGCAGCTTGGCCTTCCCGGGGGATGGCTACACCTTC. Translated, it gives CASSLAFPGDGYTF. Variable domain in full (rest from reference TRBV5-6 and TRBJ1-2): DAGVTQSPTHLIKTRGQQVTLRCSPKSGHDTVSWYQQALGQGPQFIFQYYEEEERQRGNFPDRFSGHQFPNYSSELNVNALLLGDSALYLCASSLAFPGDGYTFGSGTRLTVV.

The CDR3 nucleotides are TGTGCCAGCAGCCAAGACTTAGTTAGGACAGGTAGTGAGCAGTTCTTC. Its translation is CASSQDLVRTGSEQFF. This sequence joins TRBV14 and TRBJ2-1; TRBD1 matches at 7 bases. Germline-derived CDR1 and CDR2 are SGHDN and FVKESK. V was pared by 0 bases and J by 9 bases, with 11 bases of the junction left unmatched. The CDR3 runs to 16 residues. The complete variable domain, with remaining parts taken from reference TRBV14 and TRBJ2-1, reads EAGVTQFPSHSVIEKGQTVTLRCDPISGHDNLYWYRRVMGKEIKFLLHFVKESKQDESGMPNNRFLAERTGGTYSTLKVQPAELEDSGVYFCASSQDLVRTGSEQFFGPGTRLTVL.

This rearrangement joins TRBV29-1 to TRBJ2-1; 8 bases agree with TRBD2. From germline, CDR1 is SQVTM and CDR2 ANQGSEA. The length of the CDR3 is 14 residues. Unmatched junction bases numbered 9, after V lost 2 bases and J lost 9 bases. The CDR3 region is CSVEKRGRGGEQFF. CDR3 DNA sequence: TGCAGCGTTGAAAAGCGGGGTCGGGGGGGTGAGCAGTTCTTC.

The CDR3 sequence is CASSARTGFSLYEQYF. The CDR3 DNA sequence: TGTGCCAGCAGCGCAAGGACAGGGTTTTCCCTCTACGAGCAGTACTTC. The gene calls are TRBV7-9 and TRBJ2-7; 8 nucleotides align to TRBD1. Germline V gene data show CDR1 as SEHNR and CDR2 as FQNEAQ (reference sequence). There are 16 residues in the CDR3. V lost 5 bases, J lost 3 bases, and 12 bases stayed unmatched.

The chain has TRBV20-1 and TRBJ1-5, with D unresolved. The CDR3 loop spans 10 amino acids. V shed 4 bases and J shed 7 bases, with 5 bases lying between them. Germline-derived CDR1 and CDR2 are DFQATT and SNEGSKA (reference sequence). DNA of the CDR3: TGCAGTGCTAAAGCCCAGCCCCAGCATTTT. Amino acid sequence: CSAKAQPQHF.

J is TRBJ1-6 and V is TRBV5-1, with 7 bases fitting TRBD1. Germline values: CDR1 SGHRS, CDR2 YFSETQ. V was clipped by 0 bases and J by 5 bases; unmatched bases: 2. This CDR3 comprises 15 residues. CDR3 region: CASSLGDSNNSPLHF. DNA for the CDR3: TGCGCCAGCAGCTTGGGGGACAGCAATAATTCACCCCTCCACTTT.

The chain uses TRBV10-2 and TRBJ1-4; 7 nucleotides match TRBD1. Germline V lookup: CDR1 WSHSY, CDR2 SAAADI. This CDR3 contains 15 residues. V trimming: 6 bases; J trimming: 5 bases; junction bases outside the gene matches: 9. CDR3 sequence reads: CASSAGQAVNEKLFF. In nucleotides, the CDR3 is TGCGCCAGCAGCGCCGGACAGGCGGTGAATGAAAAACTGTTTTTT.

This clone was seen just once. The chain combines TRBV7-6 with TRBJ2-7, with D perhaps TRBD1 (5 bases). Trimming shortened V by 5 bases and J by 3 bases, and 14 bases separated the two germline ends. CDR1 and CDR2 from the germline V gene are SGHVS and FNYEAQ. The CDR3 covers 14 residues. This CDR3 reads CASSPRQSNYEQYF. CDR3 bases: TGTGCCAGCAGCCCCCGACAGTCTAACTACGAGCAGTACTTC.

V usage is TRBV7-7 and J usage is TRBJ2-1; TRBD2 matches 13 bases. CDR1 is SSHAT and CDR2 is FNYEAQ in the germline V gene (reference sequence). The ends lost 4 bases at V and 9 bases at J; junction bases unmatched: 3. This CDR3 comprises 14 residues. DNA of the CDR3: TGTGCCAGCAGCTCGGGACTAGCGGGGAGTGAGCAGTTCTTC. Translating it yields CASSSGLAGSEQFF.

This chain links TRBV19 with TRBJ2-7, with a tentative D call TRBD2 (5 bases). Trimming took 5 bases from V and 0 from J, leaving 14 bases between them. Per germline, CDR1 LNHDA and CDR2 SQIVND (reference sequence). This CDR3 comprises 15 residues. CDR3 in amino acids: CASSSQEGSSYEQYF. DNA of the CDR3: TGTGCCAGTAGTTCCCAAGAGGGTTCCTCCTACGAGCAGTACTTC. The whole variable domain, remainder taken from reference TRBV19 and TRBJ2-7, is DGGITQSPKYLFRKEGQNVTLSCEQNLNHDAMYWYRQDPGQGLRLIYYSQIVNDFQKGDIAEGYSVSREKKESFPLTVTSAQKNPTAFYLCASSSQEGSSYEQYFGPGTRLTVT.

This sequence joins TRBV15 and TRBJ2-2, with D perhaps assigned TRBD1 or TRBD2 (5 bases each). The CDR3 length is 15 residues. Trimming cost V 8 bases and J 0 bases, with 13 bases left between them. CDR1 and CDR2 from the germline V gene are LNHNV and YYDKDF (reference sequence). This chain's CDR3 is CATGTAISNTGELFF. The CDR3 DNA follows: TGTGCCACCGGGACCGCGATTTCGAACACCGGGGAGCTGTTTTTT.

The rearrangement uses TRBV28 and TRBJ1-4; D is unclear. The germline CDR1 and CDR2 sequences are MDHEN and SYDVKM. The ends were cut back, 4 bases at V and 6 bases at J, with 6 bases in the middle. This CDR3 region has 12 residues. In nucleotides, the CDR3 is TGTGCCAGCAGTTCCGTGTATGAAAAACTGTTTTTT. Amino acid sequence: CASSSVYEKLFF.

The rearrangement uses TRBV5-1 and TRBJ1-1; possibly TRBD1 for D (5 bases). The germline gives CDR1 SGHRS, CDR2 YFSETQ. Deletions cut 4 bases from V and 0 bases from J, with 10 bases between. The CDR3 contains 14 residues. In nucleotides, the CDR3 is TGCGCCAGCAGCCCCGGGGCCATGAACACTGAAGCTTTCTTT. Its protein product is CASSPGAMNTEAFF.